These T cell receptor beta chains were read from a single sample in a study of blood T cell repertoires in COVID-19. Produced via immunoSEQ multiplex PCR; TCRdb's table is partial and in-frame only. The sample includes under 300,000 clones, around nine tenths of them seen just once. The sample comprised peripheral blood. The receptors stem from a woman between 35 and 50 years old who had recovered from COVID-19. CDR3s include the opening cysteine and the closing phenylalanine or tryptophan. The D gene is left open where the match is weak. Rows give clone size only sometimes, using once, few, many, or a class for an expanded clone.

J gene | clone size | D gene | V gene | CDR3 protein | CDR3 DNA
TRBJ2-7 | . | . | TRBV10-3 | CAISENYSYEQYF | TGTGCCATCAGTGAAAATTATTCCTACGAGCAGTACTTC
TRBJ2-5 | . | TRBD1 | TRBV7-9 | CASSSPRGPWETQYF | TGTGCCAGCAGCTCCCCCAGGGGGCCATGGGAGACCCAGTACTTC
TRBJ2-2 | once | TRBD2 | TRBV9 | CASSGGIGTTYTGELFF | TGTGCCAGCAGCGGGGGAATAGGGACTACCTACACGGGGGAGCTGTTTTTT
TRBJ2-3 | . | . | TRBV24-1 | CATSDRRGDTQYF | TGTGCCACCAGTGACAGAAGGGGTGATACGCAGTATTTT
TRBJ2-3 | . | TRBD2 | TRBV24-1 | CATSDRSVAGGNTDTQYF | TGTGCCACCAGTGATCGTTCGGTAGCGGGAGGGAACACAGATACGCAGTATTTT
TRBJ1-5 | . | . | TRBV27 | CASSSRPFVNQPQHF | TGTGCCAGCAGTTCCAGGCCCTTCGTTAATCAGCCCCAGCATTTT
TRBJ2-5 | . | TRBD2 | TRBV7-7 | CASSFPGGPVETQYF | TGTGCTAGCAGCTTTCCGGGAGGCCCGGTTGAGACCCAGTACTTC
TRBJ2-5 | . | . | TRBV7-8 | CASNNYPNQETQYF | TGTGCCAGCAACAATTACCCAAACCAAGAGACCCAGTACTTC
TRBJ2-2 | . | TRBD2 | TRBV6-1 | CASSERISGRTANTGELFF | TGTGCCAGCAGTGAACGGATTAGCGGGAGGACCGCGAACACCGGGGAGCTGTTTTTT
TRBJ2-3 | . | . | TRBV24-1 | CATEGELTDTQYF | TGTGCCACCGAGGGGGAACTCACAGATACGCAGTATTTT
TRBJ1-2 | . | . | TRBV11-2 | CASSLGWGEGYTF | TGTGCCAGCAGCTTAGGGTGGGGAGAAGGCTACACCTTC
TRBJ2-3 | . | . | TRBV6-5 | CASSSRKYYTQYF | TGTGCCAGCAGTTCCCGAAAGTACTATACGCAGTATTTT
TRBJ1-3 | . | TRBD1 | TRBV28 | CASSPGGSGNTIYF | TGTGCCAGCAGCCCAGGGGGCTCTGGAAACACCATATATTTT
TRBJ1-2 | . | . | TRBV5-4 | CASSLGGAGATNYGYTF | TGTGCCAGCAGCTTGGGAGGTGCAGGGGCGACTAACTATGGCTACACCTTC
TRBJ1-2 | . | TRBD1 | TRBV28 | CASRTGSANYGYTF | TGTGCCAGCAGGACAGGGAGTGCTAACTATGGCTACACCTTC
TRBJ2-7 | few | TRBD1 | TRBV7-9 | CASSLFPDRANYEQYF | TGTGCCAGCAGCTTATTCCCGGACAGGGCTAACTACGAGCAGTACTTC
TRBJ1-4 | once | . | TRBV28 | CASSLRTGLWEKLFF | TGTGCCAGCAGTTTACGCACAGGGTTATGGGAAAAACTGTTTTTT
TRBJ2-2 | . | . | TRBV28 | CASRTRWSTGELFF | TGTGCCAGCAGAACCAGGTGGTCCACCGGGGAGCTGTTTTTT
TRBJ2-1 | . | TRBD2 | TRBV25-1 | CASSESSGSGNEQFF | TGTGCCAGCAGTGAAAGTAGCGGGAGCGGCAATGAGCAGTTCTTC
TRBJ1-1 | . | TRBD1 | TRBV7-9 | CASSPNGQGLGAFF | TGTGCCAGCAGTCCAAACGGACAGGGCCTCGGAGCTTTCTTT
TRBJ2-1 | . | TRBD2 | TRBV27 | CASSSQAAGASYNEQFF | TGTGCCAGCAGTTCTCAAGCGGCGGGAGCGTCCTACAATGAGCAGTTCTTC
TRBJ2-2 | . | . | TRBV3-1/TRBV3-2 | CASSNLVAGELFF | TGTGCCAGCAGCAATCTAGTAGCCGGGGAGCTGTTTTTT
TRBJ2-5 | . | . | TRBV25-1 | CASSDRTAGETQYF | TGTGCCAGCAGTGACCGGACCGCAGGGGAGACCCAGTACTTC
TRBJ1-6 | . | . | TRBV10-3 | CAISSQEVGLSYNSPLHF | TGTGCCATCAGCTCACAAGAGGTGGGGCTTTCCTATAATTCACCCCTCCACTTT
TRBJ1-5 | . | TRBD1 | TRBV9 | CASNPTGGYEPQHF | TGTGCCAGCAATCCCACAGGGGGCTACGAGCCCCAGCATTTT
TRBJ2-1 | . | . | TRBV2 | CASRELAYNEQFF | TGTGCCAGCAGGGAACTAGCTTACAATGAGCAGTTCTTC
TRBJ1-2 | . | TRBD1 | TRBV7-2 | CASSPYRGYGYGYTF | TGTGCCAGCAGCCCTTACAGGGGGTATGGCTATGGCTACACCTTC
TRBJ1-1 | . | TRBD1 | TRBV7-3 | CASSTGGNTEAFF | TGTGCCAGCAGCACAGGGGGGAACACTGAAGCTTTCTTT
TRBJ2-7 | . | . | TRBV30 | CAWSQLDYYEQYF | TGTGCCTGGAGCCAACTAGATTACTACGAGCAGTACTTC
TRBJ1-2 | . | . | TRBV3-1/TRBV3-2 | CASRSGGANYGYTF | TGTGCCAGTCGTAGTGGGGGCGCGAACTATGGCTACACCTTC
TRBJ2-2 | . | TRBD2 | TRBV11-2 | CASGGAGGDTGELFF | TGTGCCAGCGGGGGAGCGGGAGGGGACACCGGGGAGCTGTTTTTT
TRBJ2-1 | . | TRBD2 | TRBV11-3 | CASTSQRTSGSSYNEQFF | TGTGCCAGCACTTCCCAAAGGACTAGCGGAAGCTCCTACAATGAGCAGTTCTTC
TRBJ2-1 | once | TRBD2 | TRBV30 | CAWSVMGLVSYNEQFF | TGTGCCTGGAGTGTCATGGGACTAGTATCCTACAATGAGCAGTTCTTC
TRBJ2-1 | . | . | TRBV3-1/TRBV3-2 | CASSPGKEAGSTYNEQFF | TGTGCCAGCAGCCCCGGAAAGGAGGCGGGGTCAACCTACAATGAGCAGTTCTTC
TRBJ2-2 | . | . | TRBV25-1 | CASSEGREIGELFF | TGTGCCAGCAGTGAAGGTCGGGAGATCGGGGAGCTGTTTTTT
TRBJ2-7 | . | . | TRBV5-6 | CASSLGSSYEQYF | TGTGCCAGCAGCTTGGGTAGCTCCTACGAGCAGTACTTC
TRBJ1-6 | . | . | TRBV6-4 | CASSDTENSPLHF | TGTGCCAGCAGTGACACAGAGAATTCACCCCTCCACTTT
TRBJ2-7 | . | TRBD2 | TRBV2 | CASSTGLAGVREQYF | TGTGCCAGCAGTACAGGACTAGCGGGAGTGCGGGAGCAGTACTTC
TRBJ2-5 | . | TRBD1 | TRBV9 | CASSVEDRSQETQYF | TGTGCCAGCAGCGTCGAGGACAGGTCCCAAGAGACCCAGTACTTC
TRBJ2-1 | . | TRBD2 | TRBV2 | CASSETPLAGNSYNEQFF | TGTGCCAGCAGTGAGACGCCGCTAGCGGGAAACTCCTACAATGAGCAGTTCTTC
TRBJ1-4 | few | . | TRBV19 | CASSVLAAQGKLFF | TGTGCCAGTAGTGTCTTGGCGGCCCAGGGAAAACTGTTTTTT
TRBJ2-7 | . | . | TRBV30 | CAWSFGGHTYEQYF | TGTGCCTGGAGTTTTGGCGGGCACACCTACGAGCAGTACTTC
TRBJ2-1 | . | TRBD1 | TRBV7-7 | CASSLGPDRVGNEQFF | TGTGCTAGCAGCTTGGGACCGGACAGGGTAGGAAATGAGCAGTTCTTC
TRBJ2-2 | . | . | TRBV12-3/TRBV12-4 | CASSPVSPGELFF | TGTGCCAGCAGTCCCGTTTCCCCCGGGGAGCTGTTTTTT
TRBJ2-5 | . | TRBD1 | TRBV7-9 | CASSPTGDSSGETQYF | TGTGCCAGCAGCCCCACAGGGGACAGCTCTGGGGAGACCCAGTACTTC
TRBJ2-1 | few | . | TRBV11-1 | CASSYDRSSYNEQFF | TGTGCCAGCAGCTACGACAGGAGCTCCTACAATGAGCAGTTCTTC
TRBJ2-7 | . | TRBD1 | TRBV9 | CASSPGQGRYYEQYF | TGTGCCAGCAGCCCAGGACAGGGTCGTTACTACGAGCAGTACTTC
TRBJ1-2 | . | TRBD1 | TRBV7-2 | CASSSDRGTYGYTF | TGTGCCAGCAGCTCGGACAGGGGTACCTATGGCTACACCTTC
TRBJ2-5 | . | TRBD2 | TRBV24-1 | CATSDLSLAGGETQYF | TGTGCCACCAGTGATTTGTCACTAGCGGGAGGGGAGACCCAGTACTTC
TRBJ1-2 | . | . | TRBV3-1/TRBV3-2 | CASSAEGNYGYTF | TGTGCCAGCAGCGCGGAGGGAAACTATGGCTACACCTTC
TRBJ1-6 | . | . | TRBV27 | CASKKYRENSPLHF | TGTGCCAGCAAAAAGTACAGGGAGAATTCACCCCTCCACTTT
TRBJ1-4 | once | . | TRBV11-3 | CASSYGQTNEKLFF | TGTGCCAGCAGCTACGGACAGACGAATGAAAAACTGTTTTTT